One TCR beta chain is described in this entry. This clonotype was seen at least ten times. No cognate antigen has been identified for it. No much larger clonotype is one base removed from it; base qualities were not supplied. Ficoll-Paque density gradient centrifugation was used to isolate PBMCs. The listed sequencing device is Illumina NovaSeq 6000. TCRalpha and TCRbeta cDNA libraries were constructed by 5'RACE with constant-segment primers, with sample barcodes and unique molecular identifiers being introduced. RNA was extracted from every sample with Trizol reagent. The libraries were amplified in two PCR steps, and the second step added a second sample barcode and Illumina TruSeq adapters. Sequencing of the libraries was done on an Illumina NovaSeq, producing 2 x 150 bp paired-end reads. As for how the authors treated the data: The reads were demultiplexed and collapsed into UMI-guided consensus sequences using migec v1.2.7. Using mixcr v2.1.11, UMI consensuses were aligned to TRA and TRB V and J templates and then assembled into clonotypes. Clonotypes were classified as expanded or contracted when called significant by both edgeR and NoisET, with noise models trained on biological replicates. For edgeR calls, the cutoffs were a false discovery rate-adjusted p below 0.01 and a log2 fold-change threshold of 1. As an exploratory analysis of dynamics, max-normalized trajectories of the 1000 most abundant clonotypes were examined with PCA combined with hierarchical clustering. Separately sequenced CD4+ and CD8+ repertoires were used to assign the CD4 or CD8 phenotype of responding clones. TCRdb took the public reads, trimmed them with fastp at Q25, ran MiXCR for clone calling and kept in-frame beta chains. Rows merge per CDR3 protein into single entries with the most common DNA and genes. The V and J calls reflect TCRdb's pipeline rather than the authors' work. The sample data list approximately 240,000 distinct CDR3 sequences, and approximately 16% of these were observed just once. The top ten hold 3.5% of the sample.

The data stem from a study of T-cell memory formation after mild COVID-19 listed by TCRdb under 2021. In the study overall: TCR sequence clusters from the two donors were found to be largely donor specific. Longitudinal TCRalpha and TCRbeta repertoire sequencing tracked T-cell clones expanding and contracting after mild COVID-19 in a couple of donors. The cohort comprised two young, previously healthy adult volunteers, one female and one male.

The investigation overall reported the following: Contracting CD4+ clones turned up mainly in the CM and EM memory subsets, whereas EMRA was where CD8+ clones were enriched. SARS-CoV-2 specificity of the second-wave clones peaking on day 37 was not confirmed. Some responding clones were detected in pre-infection memory, which suggested that pre-existing cross-reactive memory T cells had joined the SARS-CoV-2 response. The study included only a couple of mild cases, and larger cohorts that include severe cases with pre-infection samples were judged to be necessary. From day 15 to 85, contracting clones showed balanced CD4/CD8 phenotypes, whereas a second wave of clones that expanded from day 15 to 37 leaned towards CD4+.

The sequence derives from a young man who had mild COVID-19 (a few samples of this study predate the infection). The sample titles of this study are shuffled in the database, so cell type and time point are left out; the donor was told from shared clones. Sequencing was carried out using PBMCs or a T cell subset sorted from them (not recorded which).

The CDR3 corresponds to CASSLSPGQGYNEQFF. In nucleotide form, the sequence is TGTGCCAGCAGTTTATCGCCCGGACAAGGATACAATGAGCAGTTCTTC. Here the chain combines TRBV27 and TRBJ2-1; a weak D assignment points to TRBD1 (5 bases agree). The V and J ends are trimmed by 0 bases and 4 bases, leaving 13 bases between them. The CDR3 starts with the cysteine, ends with the phenylalanine, and has 16 residues. Only the CDR3 DNA is retained, 48 bases long and in frame from the first base. Via the germline V gene (reference sequence), CDR1 is MNHEY and CDR2 SMNVEV.